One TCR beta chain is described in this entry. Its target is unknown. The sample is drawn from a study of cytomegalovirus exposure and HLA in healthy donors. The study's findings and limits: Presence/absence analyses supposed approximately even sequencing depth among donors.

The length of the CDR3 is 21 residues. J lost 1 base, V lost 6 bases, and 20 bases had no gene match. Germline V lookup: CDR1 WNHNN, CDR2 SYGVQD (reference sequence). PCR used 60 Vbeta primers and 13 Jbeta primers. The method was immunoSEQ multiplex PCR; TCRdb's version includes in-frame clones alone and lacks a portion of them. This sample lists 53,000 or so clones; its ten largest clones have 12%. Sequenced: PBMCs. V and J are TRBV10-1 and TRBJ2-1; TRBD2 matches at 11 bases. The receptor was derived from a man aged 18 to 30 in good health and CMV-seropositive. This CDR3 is CASSKSPGLAEWGSSYNEQFF. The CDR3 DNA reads TGCGCCAGCAGCAAAAGTCCGGGACTAGCGGAATGGGGTTCTTCCTACAATGAGCAGTTCTTC.